The 5 T cell receptor beta chains reported below all come from one sample, sequenced in a study of CD8 T cells in ankylosing spondylitis. TCRdb ran MiXCR on the 5' RACE reads and lists one entry per CDR3 protein. The data show about 130,000 distinct CDR3 sequences, about 13% seen once. Sequencing was done on a sample of blood, either unsorted or a sorted T cell fraction (not recorded which). These receptors all stem from a female donor with ankylosing spondylitis or in good health (not recorded which).

This clonotype was detected many times. The chain couples TRBV5-1 to TRBJ2-3; TRBD2 matches at 13 bases. The length of the CDR3 is 14 residues. With V trimmed by 8 bases and J by 5 bases, 5 bases remained unmatched. The germline V gene encodes CDR1 SGHRS and CDR2 YFSETQ. DNA of the CDR3: TGCGCCAGTGGACTAGCGGGAGCTGAAGATACGCAGTATTTT. The encoded protein is CASGLAGAEDTQYF.

Details on this clonotype: This clone may be a read error of a much larger clone one base away. V gene TRBV6-5 combines with J gene TRBJ2-2, with unresolved D. Germline V lookup: CDR1 MNHEY, CDR2 SVGAGI. The CDR3 runs 11 residues. V lost 6 bases and J lost 9, with 8 bases in between. The CDR3 loop is CASRRTRELFF. DNA for the CDR3: TGTGCCAGCAGGAGAACGCGGGAGCTGTTTTTT.

In this sample, this clonotype turned up many times. The chain uses TRBV27 and TRBJ1-5; 11 bases fit TRBD1. With V trimmed by 5 bases and J by 2 bases, 17 bases remained unmatched. The germline gives CDR1 MNHEY, CDR2 SMNVEV (reference sequence). The CDR3 runs 20 residues. The CDR3 DNA is TGTGCCAGCAGTCCACCCCTCCGGGACAGGGGGAAGGGCGGCAATCAGCCCCAGCATTTT. Amino acid sequence: CASSPPLRDRGKGGNQPQHF.

A note on this clonotype: This may be a read error, as it is one base from a much larger clone. As DNA, the CDR3 is TGTGCCAGCAGCTTGGGACTAGCGTCGAATGAGCAGTTCTTC. It translates to CASSLGLASNEQFF. The chain carries TRBV7-2 and TRBJ2-1; 10 nucleotides line up with TRBD2. CDR3 size: 14 residues. The junction had 3 bases not matched to a gene; V was cut back by 3 bases and J by 7 bases. The germline V gene has CDR1 SGHTA and CDR2 FQGNSA.

The chain has TRBV19 and TRBJ1-1, with D uncertain. The CDR3 consists of 15 residues. Trimming shortened V by 3 bases and J by 2 bases, and 13 bases separated the two germline ends. CDR1 LNHDA and CDR2 SQIVND come from the germline V gene (reference sequence). The CDR3, as DNA: TGTGCCAGTAGTATGAGGTCTGGAGGAAACACTGAAGCTTTCTTT. Its translation is CASSMRSGGNTEAFF.